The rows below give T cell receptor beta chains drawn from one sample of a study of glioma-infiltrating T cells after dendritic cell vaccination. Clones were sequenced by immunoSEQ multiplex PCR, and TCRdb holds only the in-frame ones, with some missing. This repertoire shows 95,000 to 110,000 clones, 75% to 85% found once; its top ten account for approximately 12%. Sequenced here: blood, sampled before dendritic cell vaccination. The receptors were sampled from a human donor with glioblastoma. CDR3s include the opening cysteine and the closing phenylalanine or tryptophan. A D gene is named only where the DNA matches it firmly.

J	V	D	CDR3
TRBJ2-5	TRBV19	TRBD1	CASSRRGTGIDQETQYF
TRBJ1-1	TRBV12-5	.	CASGQAPNTEAFF
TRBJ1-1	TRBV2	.	CASTEVGAFF
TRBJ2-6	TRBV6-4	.	CASSDSRRVIRCSGANVLTF
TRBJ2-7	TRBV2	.	CASMGPRGGGTRGSYEQYF
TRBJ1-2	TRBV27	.	CASSPAPGHRSTYGYTF
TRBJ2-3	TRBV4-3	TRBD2	CASSPRSGGRDTQYF
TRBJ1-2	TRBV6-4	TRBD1	CASAPEQGAFGYTF
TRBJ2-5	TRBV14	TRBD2	CASSQVLAGEETQYF
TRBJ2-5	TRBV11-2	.	CASSPRQTQYF
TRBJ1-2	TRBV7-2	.	CASRSNRLKSSLGYTF
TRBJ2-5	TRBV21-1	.	CASSKMGDNPKGEETQYF
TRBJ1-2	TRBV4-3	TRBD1	CASRTGGSDYGYTF
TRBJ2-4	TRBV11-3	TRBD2	CASSFGETSFGSKNIQYF
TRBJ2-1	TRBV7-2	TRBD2	CAGRRAGGNNEQFF
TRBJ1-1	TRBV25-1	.	CASSEYMPPGAQNTEAFF
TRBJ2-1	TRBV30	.	CAWSVGDFGIDEQFF
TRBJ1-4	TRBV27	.	CASSLYDRTNEKLFF
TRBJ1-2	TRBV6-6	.	CASSYAEQANYGYTF
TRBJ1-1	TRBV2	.	CASSLMNTEAFF
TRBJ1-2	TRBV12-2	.	CASRLARGFRYGYTF
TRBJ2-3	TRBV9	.	CASTLTGDTDTQYF
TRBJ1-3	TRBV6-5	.	CAATRGHLSGNTIYF
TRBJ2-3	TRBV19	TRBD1	CASSKQGLDTQYF
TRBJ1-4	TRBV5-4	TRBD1	CASSFEGGAGNEKLFF
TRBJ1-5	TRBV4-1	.	CASSHVNSNQPQHF
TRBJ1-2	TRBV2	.	CASSDRGEGYGYTF
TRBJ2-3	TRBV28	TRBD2	CASSLSLAGGPQYF
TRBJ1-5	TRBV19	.	CASSLQGYSNQPQHF
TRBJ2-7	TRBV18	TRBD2	CASSLGRGYEQYF
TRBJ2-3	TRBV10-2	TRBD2	CASSVAGGGTDTQYF
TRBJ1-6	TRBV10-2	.	CASQQGPSPLHF
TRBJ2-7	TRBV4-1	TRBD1	CASSPERTGRVEQYF
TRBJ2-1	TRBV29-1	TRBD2	CSVVTSDRGNEQFF
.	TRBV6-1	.	CASSIRASYEQYF
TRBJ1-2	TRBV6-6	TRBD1	CASSSNGDREGYTF
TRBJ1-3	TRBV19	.	CASSLGGGNTIYF
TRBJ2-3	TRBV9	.	CASSPPLGGDTQYF
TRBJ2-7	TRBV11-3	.	CASSPGGMFKQYF
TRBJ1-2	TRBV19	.	CASRDWGDYGYTF
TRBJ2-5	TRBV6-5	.	CASSEAEETQYF
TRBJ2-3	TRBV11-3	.	CASSLLSSTDTQYF
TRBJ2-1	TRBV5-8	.	CASSSLGGAGQLDEQFF
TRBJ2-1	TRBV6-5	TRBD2	CASSYSSRGGDNEQFF
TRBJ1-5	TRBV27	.	CASREQGTSNQPQHF
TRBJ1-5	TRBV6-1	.	CAISDTSGGQPQHF
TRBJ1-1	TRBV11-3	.	CASSLLGNMNTEAFF
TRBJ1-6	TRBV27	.	CASSSTFSGWKNSPLHF
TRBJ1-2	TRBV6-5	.	CASSLTDNYGYTF
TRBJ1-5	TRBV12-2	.	CASRLGRGYNQPQHF
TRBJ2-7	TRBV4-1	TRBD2	CASSSGGGTYEQYF
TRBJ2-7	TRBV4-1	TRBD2	CASSQIAGGLHEQYF
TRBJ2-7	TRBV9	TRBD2	CASSEDRGGEQYF
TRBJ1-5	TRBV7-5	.	CARRTKGTGGDQPQHF
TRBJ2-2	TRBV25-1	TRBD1	CASRDRGISGELFF
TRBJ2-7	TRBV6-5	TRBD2	CASSRLAGGFDEQYF
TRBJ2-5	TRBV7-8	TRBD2	CASGPSTSRGTQYF
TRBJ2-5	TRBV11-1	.	CASSLTLRQETQYF
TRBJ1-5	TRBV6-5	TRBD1	CASTGDRVYQPQHF